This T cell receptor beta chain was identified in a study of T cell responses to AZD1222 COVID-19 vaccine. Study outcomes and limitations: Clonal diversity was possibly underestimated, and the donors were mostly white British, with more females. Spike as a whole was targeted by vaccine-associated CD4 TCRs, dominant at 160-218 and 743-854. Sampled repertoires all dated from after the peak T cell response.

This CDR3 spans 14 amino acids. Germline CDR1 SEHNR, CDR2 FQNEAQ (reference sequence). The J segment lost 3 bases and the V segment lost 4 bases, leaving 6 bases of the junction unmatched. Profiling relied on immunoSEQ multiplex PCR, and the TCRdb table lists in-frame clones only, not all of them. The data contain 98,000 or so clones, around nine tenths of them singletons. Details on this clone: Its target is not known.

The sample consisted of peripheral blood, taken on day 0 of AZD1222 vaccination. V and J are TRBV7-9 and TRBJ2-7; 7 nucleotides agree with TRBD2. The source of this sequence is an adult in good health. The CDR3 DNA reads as TGTGCCAGCAGCTGGAACGGGGACTACTACGAGCAGTACTTC. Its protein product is CASSWNGDYYEQYF.